This T cell receptor (beta chain) emerged from a study of shared clonotypes between healthy human individuals. Sequenced by immunoSEQ multiplex PCR; TCRdb stores in-frame clones only, minus some. The sample has fewer than 500,000 clones; approximately 79% are singletons. As concerns this clone: Its target is unknown.

This CDR3 has 13 amino acids. After removal of 3 bases from V and 5 bases from J, the junction contained 3 bases not matched to a gene. The germline V gene has CDR1 MRHNA and CDR2 SNTAGT. Findings and limits, study-wide: Among donors, sharing of clonotypes was expected to be affected by sequencing depth.

This receptor was obtained from a woman aged 40 to 50 in good health. Some clones in this sample may be carry-over from other donors' samples. The rearrangement joins TRBV6-4 to TRBJ1-1, with 7 bases lining up with TRBD1. Sequenced input: PBMCs. The CDR3 region is CASSEKGQTEAFF. CDR3 nucleotides: TGTGCCAGCAGTGAAAAGGGACAGACTGAAGCTTTCTTT.